This TCR beta chain is drawn from a study of blood T cell repertoires in COVID-19. CDR1 and CDR2 from the germline V gene are SGHRS and YFSETQ. The CDR3 has 15 amino acids. Trimming removed 0 bases at V and 2 bases at J, with 12 bases between. TCRdb's copy holds only in-frame clones and misses some; the assay was immunoSEQ multiplex PCR. The sample gives about 200,000 clones, 75% to 90% of which show up once; approximately 4.8% is in the top ten. The clonotype was recovered from a woman aged 25 to 39 who had been exposed to COVID-19. The chain recombines TRBV5-1 with TRBJ2-7; tentative D call: TRBD2 (6 bases). Sequenced: PBMCs or T cells enriched from blood (not recorded which). The CDR3 protein is CASSLGGGVTYEQYF. As DNA, the CDR3 is TGCGCCAGCAGCTTGGGCGGCGGGGTCACCTACGAGCAGTACTTC.